This TCR beta chain was identified during a study of cytomegalovirus exposure and HLA in healthy donors. Study results and limitations: Highly shared sequence variants in one cluster were likely a sequencing artifact. The majority of CMV-associated TCR beta chains were reported as apparently HLA-restricted in a later analysis. There were several of the most significant clusters that appeared linked to common viral pathogens in a later analysis.

On this clone: As yet, its antigen is unknown.

Primers: 60 Vbeta forward and 13 Jbeta reverse. Generated by immunoSEQ multiplex PCR, the TCRdb table keeps only in-frame clones and is missing some. The data show about 200,000 clones, with about 80% seen just once and 1.2% to 1.5% held by the top ten. In germline, CDR1 is SGHKS, CDR2 YYEKEE (reference sequence). The CDR3 is 12 amino acids. V was shortened by 6 bases and J by 1 base, with 8 bases between the two germline ends. Sample: PBMCs. This rearrangement joins TRBV5-5 to TRBJ2-7; D may be TRBD2 (6 bases). The sequence came from a girl between 10 and 17 years old in good health and CMV-seronegative. In DNA form, the CDR3 reads TGTGCCAGCACCGGAGGGTCCTACGAGCAGTACTTC. This codes for CASTGGSYEQYF.